This TCR beta chain derives from a study of blood T cell repertoires in COVID-19. The wider study: From the United States, Italy and Spain came samples of acute and convalescent COVID-19.

TCRdb's copy holds only in-frame clones and misses some; the assay was immunoSEQ multiplex PCR. The sample includes 150,000 to 200,000 clones, around 84% of them seen just once. The study drew participants aged about 18 to 90 years from some 25 US areas. The sequenced sample was PBMCs or T cells enriched from blood (not recorded which). The receptor comes from a man aged 35 to 55 who had recovered from COVID-19.

The DNA of the CDR3 is TGTGCCAGCAGCCAGGGAGGGGATCAGCCCCAGCATTTT. Its translation is CASSQGGDQPQHF. The rearrangement uses TRBV3-1 (or the pseudogene TRBV3-2) and TRBJ1-5, with a possible D match to TRBD1 (5 bases). CDR3 length equals 13 residues. The V gene lost 3 bases and the J gene lost 5 bases, with 8 bases spanning the gap. Germline V gene sequence: CDR1 LGHDT, CDR2 YNNKEL (reference sequence).